This is a list of T cell receptor beta chains from one sample in a study of neoadjuvant nivolumab and ipilimumab in lung cancer. Sequencing was performed with immunoSEQ multiplex PCR; in TCRdb, only in-frame clones are kept and a portion is missing. The repertoire holds about 20,000 clones, with approximately 79% as singletons. The sample in question was tumor tissue, obtained after neoadjuvant nivolumab, alone or with ipilimumab, at or shortly before surgery. These receptors all stem from an adult with non-small cell lung cancer. The CDR3 runs from the conserved cysteine through the conserved F or W. D genes are given only for firm matches.

-	TRBV27	CASSFTGVGYEQYF
-	TRBV4-3	CASSQGDGPYEQYF
TRBD1	TRBV6-6	CASSYSTGLVAEAFF
-	TRBV30	CAWSVPENTEAFF
TRBD1	TRBV30	CAWGTGAGNTIYF
-	TRBV29-1	CSGSGTGYRNTEAFF
-	TRBV4-2	CASSQEVAPRTDTQYF
-	TRBV5-4	CASSLQFAASIAYNEQFF
TRBD1	TRBV2	CASNYRGPTGELFF
-	TRBV9	CASSSSDSYNEQFF
-	TRBV9	CASSPNGYEQYF
-	TRBV13	CASSRGTEAFF
-	TRBV7-2	CASSLVAYSYEQYF
TRBD2	TRBV6-6	CASSYGGGTDTQYF
-	TRBV5-1	CASSFGQSSYNSPLHF
-	TRBV5-5	CASSSGTIGEKLFF
-	TRBV25-1	CASSEPGIDYGYTF
-	TRBV6-1	CASSEAVRGRSNQPQHF
-	TRBV5-4	CASSLDRGYGYTF
TRBD2	TRBV7-2	CASSLAGGRYEQYF
-	TRBV5-6	CASSASDYGYTF
-	TRBV6-6	CASSYRSTDTQYF
TRBD1	TRBV4-3	CASSPRRLHRGDEKLFF
TRBD2	TRBV7-2	CASSALSGGGTGELFF
TRBD2	TRBV7-9	CASSPLAGGHNEQFF
-	TRBV7-9	CASSFTQALNTEAFF
-	TRBV19	CASSQNRVQETQYF
-	TRBV5-1	CASSFSAGSDNSPLHF
-	TRBV6-1	CASSSVTGELFF
-	TRBV30	CAWSADSNQPQHF
TRBD1	TRBV6-1	CASSVDRGTSSGNTIYF
TRBD2	TRBV5-1	CASSVSSGVEGEQFF
TRBD1	TRBV10-3	CAISGQGAADGNQPQHF
-	TRBV7-2	CASSLARENEQFF
TRBD1	TRBV30	CAWDVGQGGSSTDTQYF
-	TRBV6-6	CASTYGLNTEAFF
TRBD2	TRBV5-4	CASSLPSGGVTDTQYF